This TCR beta chain was obtained from a study of identical twins. This clonotype was seen a handful of times. TCRdb used MiXCR to reprocess the 5' RACE reads, holding one entry per CDR3 protein. Found here are under 300,000 distinct CDR3 sequences, approximately 5.9% of them singletons; the top ten hold about 15%. A further study also used this sample, focusing on T cells expressing NK-cell markers. That source reports: Sorted CD3+CD56-NKG2C+, CD3+CD56+NKG2C- and CD3+CD56+NKG2C+ T cells were the source of the TCR beta repertoires.

The origin of this receptor is a woman aged 18-35 years in good health. The sequenced sample was CD8+ T cells sorted from blood.

This chain's CDR3 is CASSPLTGLDNEQFF. CDR3 bases: TGTGCCAGCAGCCCTCTAACAGGGCTGGACAATGAGCAGTTCTTC. The chain employs TRBV3-1 and TRBJ2-1; TRBD1 might be the D (6 bases). Germline V gene sequence: CDR1 LGHDT, CDR2 YNNKEL (reference sequence). This CDR3 is 15 amino acids long. Between the trimmed V and J ends, which lost 4 bases and 5 bases, there was a span of 15 bases.